The 21 T cell receptor beta chains below all came from one sample that was sequenced in a study of blood T cell repertoires in COVID-19. The assay was immunoSEQ multiplex PCR, and TCRdb's table has in-frame clones only and misses some. The sample yields over 150,000 clones, around 85% seen once. Specimen: peripheral blood. The source of these receptors is a man aged 45 to 65 with active or convalescent COVID-19.

V gene TRBV29-1 combines with J gene TRBJ2-7, with D perhaps matching TRBD1 (6 bases). Between the trimmed V and J ends, which lost 3 bases and 2 bases, there was a span of 11 bases. There are 13 residues in the CDR3. Germline CDR1 and CDR2: SQVTM and ANQGSEA. DNA of the CDR3: TGCAGCGTTGACGGGGACACTACCTACGAGCAGTACTTC. Translated, it gives CSVDGDTTYEQYF.

This sequence joins TRBV5-1 and TRBJ2-5; the D gene is possibly TRBD2 (5 bases). V lost 4 bases and J lost 4, with 11 bases in between. Germline lookup yields CDR1 SGHRS and CDR2 YFSETQ. This CDR3 region has 13 residues. The CDR3 loop is CASSPPGSETQYF. In DNA, the CDR3 is TGCGCCAGCAGCCCCCCGGGGTCAGAGACCCAGTACTTC. The whole variable domain, filled in from reference TRBV5-1 and TRBJ2-5, reads KAGVTQTPRYLIKTRGQQVTLSCSPISGHRSVSWYQQTPGQGLQFLFEYFSETQRNKGNFPGRFSGRQFSNSRSEMNVSTLELGDSALYLCASSPPGSETQYFGPGTRLLVL.

This clone is a singleton in its sample. The CDR3 DNA is TGTGCCACCAGTGCCCGCGACAGGGGGGACTATGGCTACACCTTC. Its protein product is CATSARDRGDYGYTF. The chain has TRBV24-1 and TRBJ1-2; 9 nucleotides match TRBD1. The ends lost 5 bases at V and 3 bases at J; junction bases unmatched: 6. The germline CDR1 and CDR2 sequences are KGHDR and SFDVKD. This CDR3 is built from 15 residues.

The rearrangement uses TRBV7-9 and TRBJ2-5; D possibly corresponds to TRBD1 (6 bases). The V and J ends lost 1 base and 2 bases respectively, with 17 bases between them. Germline CDR1 and CDR2: SEHNR and FQNEAQ (reference sequence). CDR3 length: 17 residues. The CDR3: CASSLVRIAGVQETQYF. The CDR3 nucleotides are TGTGCCAGCAGCTTAGTTAGGATAGCAGGGGTTCAAGAGACCCAGTACTTC.

This clone has a single count. The chain joins TRBV6-1 to TRBJ1-5; 7 nucleotides line up with TRBD1. CDR3 size: 16 residues. Germline CDR1 reads MNHNS; CDR2 reads SASEGT. Trimming at V came to 4 bases and at J to 0 bases, leaving 6 bases not matched to a gene. CDR3 DNA sequence: TGTGCCAGCAGTGTTACCACAGGGGCTAGCAATCAGCCCCAGCATTTT. Amino acids: CASSVTTGASNQPQHF.

The V and J genes are TRBV11-1 and TRBJ2-5, with 10 nucleotides matching TRBD2. This CDR3 is 16 amino acids long. The trim removed 2 bases at V and 1 base at J, leaving 4 bases unmatched. CDR1 is SGHAT and CDR2 is FQDESV in the germline V gene (reference sequence). The chain's CDR3 is CASSLLTSGAQETQYF. CDR3 sequence (DNA): TGTGCCAGCAGCTTATTAACTAGCGGGGCCCAAGAGACCCAGTACTTC.

The chain links TRBV10-3 to TRBJ1-1; 7 bases align to TRBD1. The CDR3 loop spans 11 amino acids. J lost 8 bases, V lost 4 bases, and 1 base had no gene match. Germline CDR1 ENHRY, CDR2 SYGVKD. CDR3 DNA sequence: TGTGCCATCAGTGGGGACAGAGAAGCTTTCTTT. Translated: CAISGDREAFF.

The table lists this clone with a count of one. V gene TRBV5-1 combines with J gene TRBJ1-4; D call uncertain. V lost 1 base, J lost 3 bases, and 13 bases lay in between. Per the germline V gene, CDR1 is SGHRS and CDR2 is YFSETQ. The length of the CDR3 is 16 residues. In DNA form, the CDR3 reads TGCGCCAGCAGCTTGTCTGGCGGGATCGCTAATGAAAAACTGTTTTTT. Translation gives CASSLSGGIANEKLFF.

The V call is TRBV29-1, the J call TRBJ1-1; TRBD1 matches at 12 bases. CDR3 length: 14 amino acids. Germline CDR1 SQVTM, CDR2 ANQGSEA. Germline trimming cut 7 bases from V and 4 bases from J; bases unmatched to any gene: 7. Written as DNA, the CDR3 is TGCAGCGCCCCGGGACAGGGGGCTGGCACTGAAGCTTTCTTT. It specifies CSAPGQGAGTEAFF.

The V call is TRBV19, the J call TRBJ1-3; D is possibly TRBD1 (6 bases). This CDR3 has 15 residues. The V end was cut by 5 bases, the J end by 8 bases, with 19 bases between. In germline, CDR1 is LNHDA, CDR2 SQIVND (reference sequence). The CDR3 spells CASSSPQEGGHTIYF. CDR3 in DNA: TGTGCCAGTAGTTCTCCCCAGGAAGGGGGTCACACCATATATTTT.

The chain is built from TRBV10-3 and TRBJ2-2; D perhaps matches TRBD1 (6 bases). The V gene lost 8 bases and the J gene lost 0 bases, with 7 bases spanning the gap. Germline CDR1 reads ENHRY; CDR2 reads SYGVKD. The CDR3 is 13 amino acids. The DNA for the CDR3 is TGTGCCATCCAGGGGACGAACACCGGGGAGCTGTTTTTT. This gives the protein CAIQGTNTGELFF.

The gene calls are TRBV2 and TRBJ2-3; 7 bases are a match to TRBD1. Germline CDR1 and CDR2: SNHLY and FYNNEI. Losses at the gene ends were 1 base for V and 2 bases for J; bases not matched to a gene: 6. CDR3 length equals 16 residues. CDR3 residues: CASSEEQGSLTDTQYF. CDR3 coding DNA: TGTGCCAGCAGTGAAGAACAGGGGTCCCTCACAGATACGCAGTATTTT.

The J gene is TRBJ2-7, the V gene TRBV2, with 7 bases fitting TRBD2. Germline V gives CDR1 SNHLY, CDR2 FYNNEI. With V trimmed by 2 bases and J by 5 bases, 3 bases remained unmatched. The CDR3 has 13 residues. In DNA, the CDR3 is TGTGCCAGCAGTGAACGGGAGGTCCACGAGCAGTACTTC. Translated, it gives CASSEREVHEQYF.

The chain links TRBV5-1 to TRBJ2-4; tentatively, D is TRBD2 (6 bases). The CDR3 contains 14 residues. Trimming removed 0 bases from V and 8 bases from J, with 12 bases in between. Germline V gene lookup returns CDR1 SGHRS and CDR2 YFSETQ. DNA for the CDR3: TGCGCCAGCAGCTTGGCGGCGTCGGGGGACATTCAGTACTTC. Protein sequence: CASSLAASGDIQYF.

The rearrangement uses TRBV19 and TRBJ1-1, with D possibly matching TRBD1 (5 bases). CDR3 size: 14 residues. Trimming removed 3 bases from V and 8 bases from J, with 16 bases in between. CDR1 and CDR2 (germline): LNHDA, SQIVND (reference sequence). The CDR3 here is CASSIGGPGGEAFF. The DNA of the CDR3 is TGTGCCAGTAGTATTGGAGGTCCCGGGGGGGAAGCTTTCTTT.

V usage is TRBV7-2 and J usage is TRBJ1-1; TRBD1 matches at 8 bases. This CDR3 region has 13 residues. Trimming cost V 1 base and J 5 bases; bases outside gene matches: 0. The germline V gene encodes CDR1 SGHTA and CDR2 FQGNSA. DNA for the CDR3: TGTGCCAGCAGCTTAGACAGGGGGACTGAAGCTTTCTTT. The encoded protein is CASSLDRGTEAFF.

The chain recombines TRBV7-3 with TRBJ2-3; the match to TRBD2 covers 11 bases. The junction had 10 bases not matched to a gene; V was cut back by 4 bases and J by 7 bases. The CDR3 runs 16 residues. CDR1 is SGHTA and CDR2 is FQGTGA in the germline V gene. The CDR3 DNA follows: TGTGCCAGCAGCTCGATAGCGGGAGGGCCGTCAAATACGCAGTATTTT. This encodes CASSSIAGGPSNTQYF.

The V call is TRBV3-1 (or the pseudogene TRBV3-2), the J call TRBJ2-6; tentative D call: TRBD2 (5 bases). Germline assignment: CDR1 LGHDT and CDR2 YNNKEL (reference sequence). V was pared by 3 bases and J by 3 bases, with 12 bases between. The CDR3 has 16 amino acids. The CDR3, as DNA: TGTGCCAGCAGCCAGAGGGAGTACGGTGGGGCCAACGTCCTGACTTTC. Translation: CASSQREYGGANVLTF.

The J gene is TRBJ2-6, the V gene TRBV28; the match to TRBD2 covers 8 bases. The length of the CDR3 is 16 residues. V shed 6 bases, J shed 2 bases, and the junction held 6 bases outside the gene matches. The V gene's germline CDR1 is MDHEN and CDR2 SYDVKM. CDR3 residues: CASSPGGVPGANVLTF. CDR3 sequence (DNA): TGTGCCAGCAGCCCCGGGGGGGTTCCTGGGGCCAACGTCCTGACTTTC.

This clone was recorded a few times. The genes are TRBV6-1 and TRBJ2-1, with D tentatively TRBD2 (6 bases). CDR1 is MNHNS, CDR2 SASEGT, per germline. The V end lost 2 bases, the J end lost 15 bases, and 17 bases lay between the germline ends. This CDR3 has 13 residues. The CDR3 spells CASSEFTREWRFF. In DNA, the CDR3 is TGTGCCAGCAGTGAATTTACCCGGGAGTGGCGGTTCTTC.

The count of this clone is one. This chain uses TRBV6-2 or TRBV6-3 with TRBJ1-2; D is uncertain. Deletions cut 0 bases from V and 6 bases from J, with 11 bases between. The germline V gene has CDR1 MNHEY and CDR2 SVGEGT. This CDR3 region has 14 residues. The CDR3 DNA follows: TGTGCCAGCAGTTACTCGAGTAGTGTGAATGGCTACACCTTC. Translation gives CASSYSSSVNGYTF.